Below, 4 T cell receptor beta chains from the same sample are listed, as sequenced in a study of shared clonotypes between healthy human individuals. Only in-frame clones appear in the TCRdb table, and some are missing; sequencing was by immunoSEQ multiplex PCR. The profile shows around 700,000 clones, about three quarters of them singletons. Sequencing was carried out using memory CD4+ T cells sorted from blood. The sample's subset: CD45RA-negative fraction. These TCRs come from a woman between 25 and 40 years old in good health.

The rearrangement joins TRBV5-1 to TRBJ1-3, with D tentatively TRBD1 (5 bases). The ends were cut back, 1 base at V and 6 bases at J, with 11 bases in the middle. Germline CDR1 and CDR2: SGHRS and YFSETQ. The CDR3 loop spans 14 amino acids. CDR3 in amino acids: CASSLSQGKNTIYF. DNA of the CDR3: TGCGCCAGCAGCTTGTCGCAGGGTAAAAACACCATATATTTT. Full variable domain (remainder filled in from reference TRBV5-1 and TRBJ1-3): KAGVTQTPRYLIKTRGQQVTLSCSPISGHRSVSWYQQTPGQGLQFLFEYFSETQRNKGNFPGRFSGRQFSNSRSEMNVSTLELGDSALYLCASSLSQGKNTIYFGEGSWLTVV.

CDR3 sequence: CASQETESSYEQYF. In DNA, the CDR3 is TGTGCCAGCCAAGAAACAGAGAGCTCCTACGAGCAGTACTTC. The chain recombines TRBV2 with TRBJ2-7; no reliable D call. The germline CDR1 and CDR2 sequences are SNHLY and FYNNEI. The CDR3 length is 14 residues. Trimming pared 8 bases from V and 0 bases from J, leaving 14 bases between.

The rearrangement joins TRBV2 to TRBJ1-2, with D unresolved. Trimming removed 3 bases from V and 5 bases from J, with 13 bases in between. CDR1 SNHLY and CDR2 FYNNEI come from the germline V gene. This CDR3 is built from 14 residues. The CDR3 loop is CASSELDIAYGYTF. The DNA of the CDR3 is TGTGCCAGCAGTGAGCTAGACATAGCTTATGGCTACACCTTC.

This clone was seen repeatedly, ten times or more. Other DNA sequences in this sample translate to the same CDR3. This chain joins TRBV5-6 and TRBJ2-1, with 10 bases aligning to TRBD2. The germline V gene encodes CDR1 SGHDT and CDR2 YYEEEE. The CDR3 sequence is 16 residues long. The V and J ends lost 2 bases and 6 bases, in that order; junction bases with no gene match: 8. The CDR3 region is CASSLLSGRASNEQFF. The CDR3 coding sequence is TGTGCCAGCAGCTTATTGAGCGGGAGGGCCTCCAATGAGCAGTTCTTC.